This T cell receptor (beta chain) was retrieved from a study of blood T cell repertoires in COVID-19. Study-wide context: The United States, Italy and Spain were the sources of the acute and convalescent COVID-19 samples.

Germline lookup yields CDR1 SGHRS and CDR2 YFSETQ. Trimming pared 2 bases from V and 1 base from J, leaving 9 bases between. The CDR3 runs 15 residues. As handled by the study authors: Reference gene primer amplification yielded estimated nucleated cell counts. Repertoires were generated with immunoSEQ multiplex PCR, while TCRdb's copy carries only in-frame clones and drops some. The V and J calls and clone size are taken from that table; D and trimming were inferred from the DNA. The data show roughly 300,000 clones, 87% seen once. Sequencing was done on a sample of peripheral blood. V and J are TRBV5-1 and TRBJ2-2; weak D call: TRBD2 (6 bases). The clonotype originates from a woman aged 45-59 years who had recovered from COVID-19. CDR3 sequence reads: CASSFQAGNTGELFF. The CDR3 nucleotides are TGCGCCAGCAGCTTCCAAGCGGGGAACACCGGGGAGCTGTTTTTT.